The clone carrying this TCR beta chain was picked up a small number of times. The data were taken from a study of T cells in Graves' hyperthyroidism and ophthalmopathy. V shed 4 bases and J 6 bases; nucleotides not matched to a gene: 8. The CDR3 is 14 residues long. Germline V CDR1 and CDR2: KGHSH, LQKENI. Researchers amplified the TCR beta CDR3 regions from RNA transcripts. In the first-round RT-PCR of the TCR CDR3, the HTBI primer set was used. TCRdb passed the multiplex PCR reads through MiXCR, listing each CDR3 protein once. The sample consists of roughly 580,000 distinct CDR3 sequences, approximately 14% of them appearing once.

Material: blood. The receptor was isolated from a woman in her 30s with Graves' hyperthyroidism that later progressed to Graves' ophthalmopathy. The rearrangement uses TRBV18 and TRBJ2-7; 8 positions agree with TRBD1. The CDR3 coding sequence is TGTGCCAGCTCACGGGAGACAGGGGACTCCGAGCAGTACTTC. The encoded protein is CASSRETGDSEQYF.